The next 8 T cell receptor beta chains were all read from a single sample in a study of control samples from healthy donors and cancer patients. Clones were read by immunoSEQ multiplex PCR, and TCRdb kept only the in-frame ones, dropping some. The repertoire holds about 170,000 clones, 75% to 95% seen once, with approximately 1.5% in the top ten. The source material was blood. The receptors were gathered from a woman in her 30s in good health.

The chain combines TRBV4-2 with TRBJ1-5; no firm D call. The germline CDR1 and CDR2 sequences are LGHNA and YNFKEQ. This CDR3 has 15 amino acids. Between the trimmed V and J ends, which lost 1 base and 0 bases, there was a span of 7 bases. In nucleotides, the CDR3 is TGTGCCAGCAGCCAAGGGACGTATAGCAATCAGCCCCAGCATTTT. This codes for CASSQGTYSNQPQHF.

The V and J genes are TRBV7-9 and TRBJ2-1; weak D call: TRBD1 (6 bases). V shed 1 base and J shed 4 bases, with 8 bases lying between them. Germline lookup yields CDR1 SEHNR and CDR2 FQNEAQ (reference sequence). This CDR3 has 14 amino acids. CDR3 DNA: TGTGCCAGCAGCTTAGGGGGGCTTTACAATGAGCAGTTCTTC. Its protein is CASSLGGLYNEQFF.

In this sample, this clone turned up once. CDR3: CASSQEGGRNEKLFF. For the CDR3, the DNA is TGTGCCAGCAGCCAAGAGGGGGGCCGTAATGAAAAACTGTTTTTT. This rearrangement joins TRBV3-1 (or the pseudogene TRBV3-2) to TRBJ1-4; TRBD1 might be the D (6 bases). Per germline, CDR1 LGHDT and CDR2 YNNKEL (reference sequence). Trimming removed 0 bases from V and 4 bases from J, with 9 bases in between. CDR3 length equals 15 residues.

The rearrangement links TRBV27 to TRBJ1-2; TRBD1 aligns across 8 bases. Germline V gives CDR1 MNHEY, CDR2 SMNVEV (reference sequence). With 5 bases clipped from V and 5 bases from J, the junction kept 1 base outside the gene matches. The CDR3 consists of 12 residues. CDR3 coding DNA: TGTGCCAGCAGTACAGGGGGATATGGCTACACCTTC. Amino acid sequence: CASSTGGYGYTF.

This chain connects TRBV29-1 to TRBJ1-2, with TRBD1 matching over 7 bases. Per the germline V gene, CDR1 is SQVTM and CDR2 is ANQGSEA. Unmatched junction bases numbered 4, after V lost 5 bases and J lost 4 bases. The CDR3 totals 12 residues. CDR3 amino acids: CSVNRQGYGYTF. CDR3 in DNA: TGCAGCGTTAACAGACAGGGCTATGGCTACACCTTC.

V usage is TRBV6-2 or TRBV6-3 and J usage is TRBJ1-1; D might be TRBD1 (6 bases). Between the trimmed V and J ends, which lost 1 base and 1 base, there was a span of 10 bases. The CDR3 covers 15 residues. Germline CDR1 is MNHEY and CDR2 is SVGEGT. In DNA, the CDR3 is TGTGCCAGCAGTTACTTTGGGGGGCCGAACACTGAAGCTTTCTTT. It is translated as CASSYFGGPNTEAFF.

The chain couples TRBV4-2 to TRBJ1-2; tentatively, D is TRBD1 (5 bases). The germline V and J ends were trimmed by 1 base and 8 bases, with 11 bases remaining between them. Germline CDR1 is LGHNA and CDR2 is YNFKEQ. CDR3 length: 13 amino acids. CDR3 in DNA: TGTGCCAGCAGCCAAGTGGGGGTAGAGGGCTACACCTTC. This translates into CASSQVGVEGYTF.

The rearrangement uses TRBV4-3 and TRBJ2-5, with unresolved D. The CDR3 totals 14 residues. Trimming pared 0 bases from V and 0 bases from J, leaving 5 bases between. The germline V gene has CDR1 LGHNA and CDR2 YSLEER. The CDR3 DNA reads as TGCGCCAGCAGCCAAGATGGGTACCAAGAGACCCAGTACTTC. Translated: CASSQDGYQETQYF.